A selection of T cell receptor beta chains follows, all from one sample in a study of cytomegalovirus exposure and HLA in healthy donors. Produced via immunoSEQ multiplex PCR; TCRdb's table is partial and in-frame only. The sample carries about 280,000 clones, 80% to 90% recorded once. Source material: PBMCs. All receptors derive from a woman between 18 and 29 years old in good health and CMV-seronegative. CDR3s include the opening cysteine and the closing phenylalanine or tryptophan. The D gene is left open where the match is weak. Not all rows give a size; the values are once, few, many and, for expanded clones, a class.

V gene	J gene	D gene	clone size	CDR3 DNA	CDR3 protein
TRBV20-1	TRBJ1-2	-	-	TGCAGTGCGGGAGTGTATGGCTACACCTTC	CSAGVYGYTF
TRBV7-6	TRBJ2-7	TRBD2	-	TGTGCCAGCAGCTTAGGTGGAAGGGTAGCGGGGTCCTACGAGCAGTACTTC	CASSLGGRVAGSYEQYF
TRBV7-3	TRBJ2-1	TRBD1	-	TGTGCCAGCAGCCCTACCGGGACAGACAATGAGCAGTTCTTC	CASSPTGTDNEQFF
TRBV5-1	TRBJ1-1	TRBD1	-	TGCGCCAGCAGCGCGGGACAGGGGGACTTGGGTAACACTGAAGCTTTCTTT	CASSAGQGDLGNTEAFF
TRBV27	TRBJ2-7	TRBD2	-	TGTGCCAGCAGTTTGGCTAGCGGGGGGACTACGATGCAGTACTTC	CASSLASGGTTMQYF
TRBV4-1	TRBJ1-2	TRBD1	few	TGCGCCAGCAGCCAAGTCCGGACAGGGACTGGCTATGGCTACACCTTC	CASSQVRTGTGYGYTF
TRBV27	TRBJ2-7	TRBD1	-	TGTGCCAGCAGTTTATATCGGACAGGGATTATCGACGAGCAGTACTTC	CASSLYRTGIIDEQYF
TRBV27	TRBJ2-7	-	once	TGTGCCAGCAGCCGGGTTGCGAGCTACGAGCAGTACTTC	CASSRVASYEQYF
TRBV5-1	TRBJ2-1	-	-	TGCGCCAGCAGAGGGGCCCCGTCCTACAATGAGCAGTTCTTC	CASRGAPSYNEQFF
TRBV2	TRBJ1-4	TRBD1	-	TGTGCCAGCAGTGAAGTTAGACAGGGGTCACGAAAACTGTTTTTT	CASSEVRQGSRKLFF
TRBV30	TRBJ2-1	TRBD2	-	TGTGCCTGGAGTGAAGCAGCGGGAGGTGAAAATGAGCAGTTCTTC	CAWSEAAGGENEQFF
TRBV9	TRBJ2-1	TRBD2	-	TGTGCCAGCAGCCCAGGGGGACTAGCGGGGTCTAGACAGCAGTTCTTC	CASSPGGLAGSRQQFF
TRBV5-1	TRBJ2-7	-	-	TGCGCCAGCAGATCAGACTACGAGCAGTACTTC	CASRSDYEQYF
TRBV30	TRBJ2-5	-	-	TGTGCCTCTGAGGAACTACCTCAAGAGACCCAGTACTTC	CASEELPQETQYF
TRBV28	TRBJ2-7	TRBD2	-	TGTGCCAGCAGTCGGAGCGGGACCTCCTACGAGCAGTACTTC	CASSRSGTSYEQYF
TRBV20-1	TRBJ2-1	-	-	TGCAGTGCCCCCTACGAGACTTCGACTTTCTTC	CSAPYETSTFF
TRBV30	TRBJ1-6	TRBD1	few	TGTGCCTGGAGTACGGGACAGCTCGCTAATTCACCCCTCCACTTT	CAWSTGQLANSPLHF
TRBV5-1	TRBJ2-6	-	-	TGCGCCAGCAGCTTATGGACAGAGCTTTCTGGGGCCAACGTCCTGACTTTC	CASSLWTELSGANVLTF
TRBV6-5	TRBJ1-2	-	-	TGTGCCAGCAGTTACTCGAACGGTAACTATGGCTACACCTTC	CASSYSNGNYGYTF
TRBV4-3	TRBJ2-7	-	-	TGCGCCAGCAGCCAAGATATGGGACAAGGGGTCTTCGAGCAGTACTTC	CASSQDMGQGVFEQYF
TRBV19	TRBJ1-2	-	-	TGTGCCAGTAGTTCGGAGGACAGAAAGAATGGCTACACCTTC	CASSSEDRKNGYTF
TRBV5-1	TRBJ2-1	TRBD2	-	TGCGCCAGCAGCTTGGATTACGGGACGGGAGGCGATGAGCAGTTCTTC	CASSLDYGTGGDEQFF
TRBV5-4	TRBJ1-2	-	-	TGTGCCAGCAGCTTGGGGGGGCTTAATGGCTACACCTTC	CASSLGGLNGYTF
TRBV6-6	TRBJ2-4	TRBD2	many	TGTGCCAGCAGTTGGGGACTAGCGGGAGGGTTCATTCAGTACTTC	CASSWGLAGGFIQYF
TRBV11-2	TRBJ2-7	TRBD1	once	TGTGCCAGCAGCCGAACAGGGGACGAGCAGTACTTC	CASSRTGDEQYF
TRBV7-9	TRBJ2-2	TRBD2	-	TGTGCCAGCAGCCTCCGAATTGGACTAGCGGGGGGGAACACCGGGGAGCTGTTTTTT	CASSLRIGLAGGNTGELFF
TRBV5-1	TRBJ1-1	-	-	TGCGCCAGCAGCTTGGGTCTCGCAGGGGTTTGGAACACTGAAGCTTTCTTT	CASSLGLAGVWNTEAFF
TRBV25-1	TRBJ2-1	-	-	TGTGCCAGCAGTGTCTTATACAATGAGCAGTTCTTC	CASSVLYNEQFF
TRBV2	TRBJ2-5	-	-	TGTGCCATCGCCAGGCAAGAGACCCAGTACTTC	CAIARQETQYF
TRBV9	TRBJ2-7	TRBD1	few	TGTGCCAGCAGCACCGGACAGGGCTACGAGCAGTACTTC	CASSTGQGYEQYF
TRBV30	TRBJ1-1	-	-	TGTGCCAGGGGCAGGGTAGAGACTGAAGCTTTCTTT	CARGRVETEAFF
TRBV4-1	TRBJ1-1	TRBD1	-	TGCGCCAGCAGACCTGGACAGGGGGCGCGGGCTATGGCTGAAGCTTTCTTT	CASRPGQGARAMAEAFF
TRBV2	TRBJ1-5	-	-	TGTGCCAGCAGTGAACGGGGAGGCAATCAGCCCCAGCATTTT	CASSERGGNQPQHF
TRBV6-5	TRBJ1-5	-	-	TGTGCCAGCAGTTTGGGGAGTGACAATCAGCCCCAGCATTTT	CASSLGSDNQPQHF
TRBV4-1	TRBJ2-7	-	-	TGCGCCAGCAGCCAAGGACGAGCTAGTGGCTCCTACGAGCAGTACTTC	CASSQGRASGSYEQYF
TRBV6-1	TRBJ1-1	-	-	TGTGCCAGCAGTGAAATGAGGGGGTACACTGAAGCTTTCTTT	CASSEMRGYTEAFF
TRBV19	TRBJ2-4	TRBD2	-	TGTGCCAGTAGTATAGATCTAGCGGGGGAGGCAAAAAACATTCAGTACTTC	CASSIDLAGEAKNIQYF
TRBV30	TRBJ2-2	-	-	TGTAGCCACAGAACCAACACCGGGGAGCTGTTTTTT	CSHRTNTGELFF
TRBV27	TRBJ1-2	-	-	TGTGCCAGCAGCCCTTCGCAGGGTACCGGCTACACCTTC	CASSPSQGTGYTF
TRBV6-1	TRBJ1-1	-	-	TGTGCCAGCCCCCCCGTGGGCGCAGGGACTGAAGCTTTCTTT	CASPPVGAGTEAFF
TRBV29-1	TRBJ1-5	-	-	TGCAGCGTACGGACAAGTCTTAATCAGCCCCAGCATTTT	CSVRTSLNQPQHF
TRBV29-1	TRBJ1-1	TRBD1	few	TGCAGCGTTCTACAGGGGACTGAAGCTTTCTTT	CSVLQGTEAFF
TRBV28	TRBJ1-2	TRBD1	-	TGTGCCAGCAGTTTCCCCCAGGGACAGGCTAACTATGGCTACACCTTC	CASSFPQGQANYGYTF
TRBV5-4	TRBJ2-1	-	once	TGTGCCAGCAGCTTGGACAGCCACAATGAGCAGTTCTTC	CASSLDSHNEQFF
TRBV2	TRBJ2-7	TRBD2	few	TGTGCCAGCAGTGAACGCGGGAGCTCCTACGAGCAGTACTTC	CASSERGSSYEQYF
TRBV7-6	TRBJ2-3	-	-	TGTGCCAGCAGCTTACCGCGGGACCGCACAGATACGCAGTATTTT	CASSLPRDRTDTQYF
TRBV6-4	TRBJ1-2	-	once	TGTGCCAGCAGTGACTCAAGGGGGTTTAATGGCTACACCTTC	CASSDSRGFNGYTF
TRBV27	TRBJ2-1	TRBD2	-	TGTGCCAGCAGCCCCCTAGCGGGGAGTTACAATGAGCAGTTCTTC	CASSPLAGSYNEQFF
TRBV11-2	TRBJ1-6	-	-	TGTGCCAGCAGCTTGGCAGGGGTTCACTTTCGCGGTTCACCCCTCCACTTT	CASSLAGVHFRGSPLHF